These T cell receptor beta chains were read from a single sample in a study of T cell responses to AZD1222 COVID-19 vaccine. The assay was immunoSEQ multiplex PCR, and TCRdb's table has in-frame clones only and misses some. The sample includes 140,000 to 150,000 clones, 75% to 90% of them seen just once. Material: peripheral blood, obtained on day 0 of AZD1222 vaccination. The receptors shown here come from an adult in good health. Both conserved end residues are part of each CDR3. Fields, in order: CDR3 length, D gene, V gene, J gene, clone size, CDR3 DNA, CDR3 protein. A D gene is named only where the DNA matches it firmly. The size entry is marked missing in some rows and otherwise reads once, few, many or a size class.

15,TRBD1,TRBV7-9,TRBJ1-1,NA,TGTGCCAGCAGCTTAGTGGGTTTGTGGGGACAGGAGGCTTTCTTT,CASSLVGLWGQEAFF
17,NA,TRBV2,TRBJ1-1,NA,TGTGCCAGCAGGATAGAAGGGAGGTGGGGCTGGAACACTGAAGCTTTCTTT,CASRIEGRWGWNTEAFF
16,NA,TRBV21-1,TRBJ2-7,NA,TGTGCCAGCAGCCGGACTTTGGACAGGAATTTTTACGAGCAGTACTTC,CASSRTLDRNFYEQYF
18,TRBD1,TRBV5-1,TRBJ1-1,NA,TGCGCCAGCAGCTTGGCCGAGGGACAGGAGGGGGAAAATTCTGAAGCTTTCTTT,CASSLAEGQEGENSEAFF
10,TRBD1,TRBV29-1,TRBJ1-2,few,TGCAGCGATGGACAGGATGGCTACACCTTC,CSDGQDGYTF
18,NA,TRBV3-1/TRBV3-2,TRBJ2-6,NA,TGTGCCAGCAGCCAATTGAACCCAAGAGGCTCTGGGGCCAACGTCCTGACTTTC,CASSQLNPRGSGANVLTF
17,TRBD2,TRBV20-1,TRBJ2-7,NA,TGCAGTGCTAGTGTATTTGTTTTGGGCGGGAGCTCAGGGGAGCAGTACTTC,CSASVFVLGGSSGEQYF
15,TRBD1,TRBV2,TRBJ1-5,NA,TGTGCCAGCAGGAGACAGGGGAATAGCAATCAGCCCCAGCATTTT,CASRRQGNSNQPQHF
15,NA,TRBV6-5,TRBJ2-7,NA,TGTGCCAGCAGGAGCGTCGGGACACTAACCTACGAGCAGTACTTC,CASRSVGTLTYEQYF
15,NA,TRBV9,TRBJ1-5,few,TGTGCCAGCAGCGTAGATGGGTCAGCCAATCAGCCCCAGCATTTT,CASSVDGSANQPQHF
17,NA,TRBV30,TRBJ2-3,NA,TGTGCCTGGAGTGGGTTCTACAGGGAGAAGAGCACAGATACGCAGTATTTT,CAWSGFYREKSTDTQYF
12,TRBD1,TRBV2,TRBJ1-2,NA,TGTGCCAGCAGTAGGACAGGGGATGGCTACACCTTC,CASSRTGDGYTF
15,NA,TRBV18,TRBJ2-1,NA,TGTGCCAGCTCACCACTGGGGGGCTCCTACAATGAGCAGTTCTTC,CASSPLGGSYNEQFF
13,NA,TRBV7-2,TRBJ1-2,NA,TGTGCCAGCAGCCTTGAGTTGCGCTATGGCTACACCTTC,CASSLELRYGYTF
14,NA,TRBV19,TRBJ1-2,NA,TGTGCCAGTAGTATAGCAGCCTTTCAGTATGGCTACACCTTC,CASSIAAFQYGYTF
12,NA,TRBV15,TRBJ1-4,NA,TGTGCCACCAGCAGAGTGCTTGGGAAACTGTTTTTT,CATSRVLGKLFF
14,NA,TRBV19,TRBJ1-6,NA,TGTGCCAGTACCATGGGACGGAATAATTCACCCCTCCACTTT,CASTMGRNNSPLHF
15,NA,TRBV28,TRBJ2-5,NA,TGTGCCAGCAGTCCCACCCCCCGATACAGAGAGACCCAGTACTTC,CASSPTPRYRETQYF
15,NA,TRBV7-9,TRBJ1-1,NA,TGTGCCAGCAGCCTACTCCTCAGGGAGAACACTGAAGCTTTCTTT,CASSLLLRENTEAFF
15,NA,TRBV5-1,TRBJ1-3,once,TGCGCCAGCAGCCCCCAGGGAAACTCTGGAAACACCATATATTTT,CASSPQGNSGNTIYF